The 25 T cell receptor beta chains reported below all come from one sample, sequenced in a study of blood T cell repertoires in COVID-19. The assay was immunoSEQ multiplex PCR, and TCRdb's table has in-frame clones only and misses some. The sample holds around 170,000 clones, less than 85% seen once. The sequencing input was peripheral blood. The receptors shown here come from an elderly woman with acute or convalescent COVID-19.

The chain combines TRBV5-1 with TRBJ2-3; 10 nucleotides match TRBD1. CDR3 length: 16 residues. The J segment lost 3 bases and the V segment lost 6 bases, leaving 10 bases of the junction unmatched. From germline, CDR1 is SGHRS and CDR2 YFSETQ. The CDR3 DNA reads as TGCGCCAGCACCACAAGGTGGACAGGGGGAACAGATACGCAGTATTTT. Amino acid sequence: CASTTRWTGGTDTQYF.

This chain links TRBV6-5 with TRBJ1-2, with TRBD1 matching 10 bases. V was clipped by 0 bases and J by 7 bases; unmatched bases: 2. The CDR3 loop spans 14 amino acids. Germline V CDR1 and CDR2: MNHEY, SVGAGI. The CDR3 is CASSYSDRGGGYTF. CDR3 nucleotide sequence: TGTGCCAGCAGTTACTCGGACAGGGGGGGTGGCTACACCTTC.

The gene calls are TRBV2 and TRBJ1-5, with 7 nucleotides matching TRBD1. Germline CDR1 reads SNHLY; CDR2 reads FYNNEI. The CDR3 runs 14 residues. The junction had 5 bases not matched to a gene; V was cut back by 6 bases and J by 3 bases. CDR3 loop: CASRGDSSNQPQHF. CDR3 DNA sequence: TGTGCCAGCAGGGGGGACAGTTCCAATCAGCCCCAGCATTTT.

This clone was seen just once. The chain is built from TRBV7-9 and TRBJ2-7; 9 bases map to TRBD1. The CDR3 has 14 residues. Germline V gene data show CDR1 as SEHNR and CDR2 as FQNEAQ (reference sequence). J was trimmed by 4 bases and V by 4 bases; bases with no gene match: 5. In DNA form, the CDR3 reads TGTGCCAGCAGCTCTGACAGGGGGAGATACGAGCAGTACTTC. It specifies CASSSDRGRYEQYF.

This sequence joins TRBV19 and TRBJ1-1; 9 bases map to TRBD1. The CDR3 consists of 15 residues. The germline CDR1 and CDR2 sequences are LNHDA and SQIVND (reference sequence). The V gene end was trimmed by 7 bases and the J gene end by 4 bases; junction bases not matched to a gene: 10. CDR3 sequence reads: CASIGWGQGGTEAFF. The CDR3, as DNA: TGTGCCAGTATCGGTTGGGGACAGGGTGGCACTGAAGCTTTCTTT.

This chain links TRBV28 with TRBJ2-7; a possible D gene is TRBD2 (6 bases). The CDR3 has 16 amino acids. The V gene's germline CDR1 is MDHEN and CDR2 SYDVKM. Trimming took 6 bases from V and 6 from J, leaving 24 bases between them. The CDR3 sequence is CASSLTGTYQRLEQYF. CDR3 bases: TGTGCCAGCAGCCTAACCGGGACTTATCAAAGGCTCGAGCAGTACTTC.

V is TRBV9 and J is TRBJ1-3; maybe TRBD1 (5 bases). The germline V gene has CDR1 SGDLS and CDR2 YYNGEE. The CDR3 contains 15 residues. Trimming shortened V by 0 bases and J by 2 bases, and 9 bases separated the two germline ends. CDR3 in DNA: TGTGCCAGCAGCGTAGGCGGACATACTGGAAACACCATATATTTT. Translating gives CASSVGGHTGNTIYF.

The chain uses TRBV9 and TRBJ1-1; D not certain. V shed 0 bases and J shed 2 bases, with 11 bases lying between them. Germline CDR1 and CDR2: SGDLS and YYNGEE. The length of the CDR3 is 15 residues. The CDR3 reads CASSVGRGGNTEAFF. DNA for the CDR3: TGTGCCAGCAGCGTAGGCCGTGGAGGCAACACTGAAGCTTTCTTT.

The rearrangement uses TRBV6-5 and TRBJ1-6; D unresolved. The V gene's germline CDR1 is MNHEY and CDR2 SVGAGI. Trimming pared 4 bases from V and 9 bases from J, leaving 10 bases between. This CDR3 spans 13 amino acids. Here the CDR3 reads CASSSSPGSPLHF. CDR3 nucleotides: TGTGCCAGCAGTTCCTCGCCGGGTTCACCCCTCCACTTT.

This clone was counted between two and nine times. The rearrangement links TRBV24-1 to TRBJ2-1; possible D gene TRBD2, 5 bases. Per the germline V gene, CDR1 is KGHDR and CDR2 is SFDVKD. Trimming pared 2 bases from V and 0 bases from J, leaving 13 bases between. The CDR3 runs to 17 residues. The chain's CDR3 is CATSDSPAVSSYNEQFF. The CDR3 bases are TGTGCCACCAGTGATTCCCCAGCGGTGAGCTCCTACAATGAGCAGTTCTTC.

This clone was detected only a few times. The genes are TRBV28 and TRBJ2-5, with D possibly matching TRBD1 (6 bases). V was clipped by 4 bases and J by 2 bases, with 17 bases between them. This CDR3 spans 16 amino acids. The germline V gene has CDR1 MDHEN and CDR2 SYDVKM. In DNA form, the CDR3 reads TGTGCCAGCAGTTCAACTGGTCAGGGGTTGCAAGAGACCCAGTACTTC. Residues: CASSSTGQGLQETQYF.

The chain employs TRBV5-1 and TRBJ2-2, with 8 bases fitting TRBD1. The CDR3 loop spans 15 amino acids. CDR1 and CDR2 from the germline V gene are SGHRS and YFSETQ. V lost 0 bases, J lost 5 bases, and 3 bases stayed unmatched. In nucleotides, the CDR3 is TGCGCCAGCAGCTTGGCTACAGGGGGGACCGGGGAGCTGTTTTTT. Its translation: CASSLATGGTGELFF.

The rearrangement joins TRBV7-3 to TRBJ2-1; 7 positions match TRBD2. V gave up 6 bases and J gave up 2 bases; unmatched junction bases: 7. The V gene's germline CDR1 is SGHTA and CDR2 FQGTGA. The CDR3 totals 15 residues. CDR3 DNA sequence: TGTGCCAGCAGTCAACCGACTAGCCCCTACAATGAGCAGTTCTTC. Its translation: CASSQPTSPYNEQFF.

This clone was found a few times. This chain joins TRBV3-1 (or the pseudogene TRBV3-2) and TRBJ1-3; 8 bases fit TRBD1. The CDR3 is made up of 15 amino acids. Germline lookup yields CDR1 LGHDT and CDR2 YNNKEL (reference sequence). Trimming cost V 4 bases and J 3 bases; bases outside gene matches: 5. CDR3 coding DNA: TGTGCCAGCAGCCCCATGACAGGGGTTGGAAACACCATATATTTT. It specifies CASSPMTGVGNTIYF.

The chain carries TRBV7-9 and TRBJ2-2, with 10 bases aligning to TRBD2. CDR3 length equals 15 residues. J gave up 7 bases and V 5 bases, and 7 bases lay outside the gene matches. Looked up from germline, CDR1 is SEHNR and CDR2 is FQNEAQ (reference sequence). The CDR3 DNA reads TGTGCCAGCAGCCAAGCGGGAGGGCCCCACGGGGAGCTGTTTTTT. Amino acid sequence: CASSQAGGPHGELFF.

The chain links TRBV28 to TRBJ1-4; 10 positions match TRBD1. In germline, CDR1 is MDHEN, CDR2 SYDVKM. The J segment lost 10 bases and the V segment lost 2 bases, leaving 4 bases of the junction unmatched. The CDR3 runs to 14 residues. The CDR3 protein is CASSLGTGDGKLFF. In DNA form, the CDR3 reads TGTGCCAGCAGTTTAGGGACAGGGGATGGAAAACTGTTTTTT.

As regards this clone: Other DNA sequences in the same sample also yield this CDR3. V and J are TRBV18 and TRBJ2-7; TRBD1 aligns across 9 bases. The CDR3 is made up of 15 amino acids. V shed 2 bases, J shed 0 bases, and the junction held 2 bases outside the gene matches. The germline V gene has CDR1 KGHSH and CDR2 LQKENI. The CDR3: CASSPGTGSSYEQYF. CDR3 nucleotides: TGTGCCAGCTCACCAGGGACAGGGAGCTCCTACGAGCAGTACTTC.

The genes are TRBV5-1 and TRBJ1-1; possibly TRBD1 for D (5 bases). This CDR3 contains 16 residues. From germline, CDR1 is SGHRS and CDR2 YFSETQ. Between the trimmed V and J ends, which lost 0 bases and 1 base, there was a span of 13 bases. CDR3 residues: CASSLGVSRANTEAFF. The CDR3 DNA follows: TGCGCCAGCAGCTTGGGAGTAAGCAGGGCGAACACTGAAGCTTTCTTT.

V usage is TRBV7-9 and J usage is TRBJ2-1; 16 bases align to TRBD2. The CDR3 length is 17 residues. The junction had 1 base not matched to a gene; V was cut back by 3 bases and J by 2 bases. The germline V gene has CDR1 SEHNR and CDR2 FQNEAQ (reference sequence). The CDR3 sequence is CASSFGTSGRAYNEQFF. The DNA for the CDR3 is TGTGCCAGCAGCTTCGGGACTAGCGGGAGGGCCTACAATGAGCAGTTCTTC.

The count of this clone is one. The CDR3 sequence is CASHDRGGNQPQHF. Written as DNA, the CDR3 is TGTGCCAGCCACGACAGGGGGGGCAATCAGCCCCAGCATTTT. The J gene is TRBJ1-5, the V gene TRBV6-5; 9 bases fit TRBD1. Germline CDR1 MNHEY, CDR2 SVGAGI. V shed 8 bases, J shed 2 bases, and the junction held 4 bases outside the gene matches. The CDR3 sequence is 14 residues long.

This rearrangement joins TRBV7-3 to TRBJ2-2, with 10 positions matching TRBD2. Germline V lookup: CDR1 SGHTA, CDR2 FQGTGA. The CDR3 sequence is 13 residues long. After removal of 8 bases from V and 7 bases from J, the junction contained 4 bases not matched to a gene. The CDR3 protein is CASGPSGGGELFF. CDR3 nucleotide sequence: TGTGCCAGCGGCCCTAGCGGGGGCGGGGAGCTGTTTTTT. Looking up the rest from reference TRBV7-3 and TRBJ2-2 gives the full variable domain: GAGVSQTPSNKVTEKGKYVELRCDPISGHTALYWYRQSLGQGPEFLIYFQGTGAADDSGLPNDRFFAVRPEGSVSTLKIQRTERGDSAVYLCASGPSGGGELFFGEGSRLTVL.

The rearrangement links TRBV2 to TRBJ1-5, with 11 bases that match TRBD1. The CDR3 runs to 15 residues. Germline CDR1 is SNHLY and CDR2 is FYNNEI. Germline trimming cut 6 bases from V and 1 base from J; bases unmatched to any gene: 2. The CDR3 loop is CASRRDRGSNQPQHF. Written as DNA, the CDR3 is TGTGCCAGCAGAAGGGACAGGGGGAGCAATCAGCCCCAGCATTTT.

The chain has TRBV24-1 and TRBJ2-7; possible D gene TRBD1, 6 bases. The V gene's germline CDR1 is KGHDR and CDR2 SFDVKD. This CDR3 region has 13 residues. The V end lost 1 base, the J end lost 6 bases, and 9 bases lay between the germline ends. The CDR3 reads CATSDFQGIEQYF. DNA of the CDR3: TGTGCCACCAGTGATTTTCAGGGGATCGAGCAGTACTTC.

V and J are TRBV7-2 and TRBJ2-7; 7 nucleotides line up with TRBD2. Per germline, CDR1 SGHTA and CDR2 FQGNSA. The CDR3 covers 15 residues. With 0 bases clipped from V and 2 bases from J, the junction kept 4 bases outside the gene matches. In DNA, the CDR3 is TGTGCCAGCAGCTTAGCTGCGGGGGACGCCTACGAGCAGTACTTC. Protein: CASSLAAGDAYEQYF.

This chain joins TRBV10-1 and TRBJ2-3; 9 positions agree with TRBD2. Germline lookup yields CDR1 WNHNN and CDR2 SYGVQD (reference sequence). The CDR3 has 15 residues. Trimming removed 2 bases from V and 0 bases from J; junction bases left unmatched: 0. CDR3 sequence reads: CASSETSGSTDTQYF. In DNA, the CDR3 is TGCGCCAGCAGTGAGACTAGCGGGAGCACAGATACGCAGTATTTT.